This TCR beta chain was recovered during a study of T-cell reconstitution after alpha-beta-depleted transplantation in children. Findings and limits, study-wide: Among T cells one year after transplant, newly produced cells accounted for most counts and diversity.

Molecular barcoding with unique molecular identifiers was used for the TCRbeta library. Via MiXCR, TCRdb re-called the PCR reads, giving one row per CDR3 protein. The sample holds 450,000 to 600,000 distinct CDR3 sequences; roughly 13% are singletons and the top ten take 2.2%. The length of the CDR3 is 15 residues. V was pared by 8 bases and J by 8 bases, with 24 bases between. Germline V gene data show CDR1 as DFQATT and CDR2 as SNEGSKA (reference sequence). In the case of this clonotype: The antigen remains undetermined.

Sample: PBMCs, mostly from graft donor cells, taken 360 days after TCRalphabeta/CD19-depleted stem cell transplant. The TCR was taken from a male patient younger than 18 who had a stem cell transplant for acute myeloid leukemia, so the T cells may come from the graft donor. The chain carries TRBV20-1 and TRBJ1-4; D remains unclear. The CDR3 reads CSPRRSLAVGEKLFF. The CDR3 DNA follows: TGCAGTCCAAGAAGATCGTTGGCCGTTGGAGAAAAACTGTTTTTT.